This T cell receptor (beta chain) was recovered during a study of vaccination effects on CD4 cells after COVID-19. The CDR3 totals 13 residues. Deletions cut 0 bases from V and 13 bases from J, with 16 bases between. Germline CDR1 SGHKS, CDR2 YYEKEE (reference sequence). Pools of viral peptides were used by the ViraFEST assay to expand antigen-specific CD4+ T cells ahead of sequencing. Isolating CD4+ T cells followed about 11 days of culture. The infection with SARS-CoV-2 (confirmed by PCR) occurred in this person between March and December 2020. In regard to this clone: Its antigen is still unknown.

Measured with immunoSEQ multiplex PCR; TCRdb has only the in-frame clones, and not every one. The sample includes about 25,000 clones, more than 70% of them seen just once. The sample in question was CD4+ T cells from PBMCs cultured with SARS-CoV-2 spike peptides, obtained before COVID-19 vaccination. This TCR was recovered from a human donor who had a prior SARS-CoV-2 infection. This chain uses TRBV5-5 with TRBJ1-2; the D gene is possibly TRBD1 (5 bases). CDR3 protein: CASSLVLGRVSTF. The CDR3 nucleotides read TGTGCCAGCAGCTTGGTTTTGGGCAGGGTTAGCACCTTC.